The source of this T cell receptor (beta chain) is a study of cytomegalovirus exposure and HLA in healthy donors. Healthy bone marrow donors formed the donor group. Notes on the study in general: The authors enumerated under 200 TCR beta chains as linked to cytomegalovirus. Relative to the approximately 630-donor mean, N-insertions were reportedly fewer in an Asian-associated ancestry cluster in a later analysis. Per published reports, the classifier diagnosed cytomegalovirus status with high specificity and sensitivity.

This CDR3 contains 17 residues. Germline lookup yields CDR1 SQVTM and CDR2 ANQGSEA. V lost 1 base to trimming and J lost 5 bases, with 23 bases between them. Use of 60 Vbeta and 13 Jbeta primers characterized the PCR. Using immunoSEQ multiplex PCR, the repertoire was profiled, and TCRdb retains in-frame clones only, with some absent. The table shows about 180,000 clones, with roughly four fifths occurring only once. Points on this clone: Its specificity is not known.

V is TRBV29-1 and J is TRBJ2-5, with D tentatively TRBD1 (8 bases). The sample consisted of PBMCs. This receptor was identified in a woman aged 25 to 45 in good health and CMV-seronegative. CDR3 sequence reads: CSVEGPPTTGGGETQYF. The CDR3 coding sequence is TGCAGCGTTGAAGGGCCTCCAACAACAGGGGGAGGGGAGACCCAGTACTTC.